This T cell receptor (beta chain) was identified during a study of CD8 T cells in ankylosing spondylitis. A quantitative 5'-RACE method, one with molecular barcodes, was used to make TCR beta libraries. One entry per CDR3 protein, called by TCRdb with MiXCR from the 5' RACE reads. The sample lists some 40,000 distinct CDR3 sequences; 10% were seen once. Germline V CDR1 and CDR2: SGHVS, FQNEAQ. V lost 4 bases and J lost 6, with 19 bases in between. This CDR3 is built from 16 residues. Sample share makes this clonotype medium-sized. The chain combines TRBV7-8 with TRBJ2-1; unclear D gene. Sequencing was carried out using blood, either unsorted or a sorted T cell fraction (not recorded which). This TCR derives from a male donor with ankylosing spondylitis or in good health (not recorded which). The DNA for the CDR3 is TGTGCCAGCAGCTCTCCCATCTTTCTCCCGGGCAATGAGCAGTTCTTC. Amino acid sequence: CASSSPIFLPGNEQFF.